This TCR beta chain was captured by sequencing in a study of cytomegalovirus exposure and HLA in healthy donors. Points from the study as a whole: Rarity held for most TCR sequences, but there were some public TCRs that occurred in many donors.

Assay: immunoSEQ multiplex PCR; the TCRdb copy retains only in-frame clones and omits some. The sample carries about 84,000 clones, about nine tenths recorded once. V gave up 6 bases and J gave up 11 bases, with 17 bases separating them. Germline CDR1 is SGHVS and CDR2 is FNYEAQ. The CDR3 sequence is 13 residues long. About this clone: Its target is unknown.

The sequence was obtained from a man aged 30 to 39 in good health and CMV-seronegative. The chain recombines TRBV7-6 with TRBJ2-1; D may be TRBD2 (6 bases). The sequenced material came from PBMCs. CDR3 protein: CASRNLGGSQQFF. CDR3 bases: TGTGCCAGCAGAAACCTCGGAGGGTCCCAGCAGTTCTTC.